These T cell receptor beta chains were read from a single sample in a study of shared clonotypes between healthy human individuals. Libraries were prepared by immunoSEQ multiplex PCR; TCRdb keeps only in-frame clonotypes and omits some of them. The sample has around 95,000 clones, 67% seen once; the top ten hold 35% to 55%. The sample consisted of memory CD8+ T cells sorted from blood. Receptors were obtained from a young man in good health. CDR3s include the opening cysteine and the closing phenylalanine or tryptophan. The D gene is left open where the match is weak. Where a row states a size, it is once, few, many or the class of an expanded clone; other rows omit it.

j_call v_call clone_size d_call cdr3_aa cdr3_nt
TRBJ2-7 TRBV6-1 NA NA CASSDALTNYEQYF TGTGCCAGCAGTGACGCCCTGACCAACTACGAGCAGTACTTC
TRBJ2-3 TRBV28 NA NA CASTLFQGNTQYF TGTGCCAGCACCCTTTTTCAGGGAAATACGCAGTATTTT
TRBJ2-7 TRBV6-5 NA TRBD1 CASSLTGFYEQYF TGTGCCAGCAGTTTGACAGGGTTCTACGAGCAGTACTTC
TRBJ2-7 TRBV25-1 few TRBD2 CASTESLAGGSYEQYF TGTGCCAGCACTGAATCCCTAGCGGGAGGCTCCTACGAGCAGTACTTC
TRBJ1-4 TRBV7-9 NA NA CASSATSPWEKLFF TGTGCCAGCAGCGCTACTTCTCCGTGGGAAAAACTGTTTTTT
TRBJ2-7 TRBV28 NA NA CASSLQDSAYEQYF TGTGCCAGCAGTCTACAAGACAGCGCCTACGAGCAGTACTTC
TRBJ2-7 TRBV28 NA NA CASSPDGSSYEQYF TGTGCCAGCAGTCCAGACGGGAGCTCCTACGAGCAGTACTTC
TRBJ2-1 TRBV5-6 NA NA CASSSFGGVWVNEQFF TGTGCCAGCAGCTCCTTTGGGGGAGTTTGGGTCAATGAGCAGTTCTTC
TRBJ2-3 TRBV5-5 NA TRBD1 CASSLSTGTGGDF TGTGCCAGCAGCTTGAGCACCGGGACAGGGGGGGATTTT
TRBJ2-5 TRBV5-1 many TRBD2 CANPGGLRETQYF TGCGCCAACCCGGGAGGCTTGAGGGAGACCCAGTACTTC
TRBJ2-7 TRBV15 NA NA CATSRAAAYEQYF TGTGCCACCAGCAGAGCTGCGGCCTACGAGCAGTACTTC
TRBJ2-1 TRBV9 NA NA CASSVEEGNEQFF TGTGCCAGCAGCGTAGAGGAGGGGAATGAGCAGTTCTTC
TRBJ2-7 TRBV4-3 NA NA CASSPFVLSDEQYF TGCGCCAGCAGCCCTTTTGTGTTATCTGACGAGCAGTACTTC
TRBJ2-5 TRBV10-3 NA TRBD2 CAIKSGGPGFKETQYF TGTGCCATCAAATCGGGAGGGCCGGGGTTCAAAGAGACCCAGTACTTC
TRBJ2-1 TRBV7-2 NA NA CASSFQHNSYNEQFF TGTGCCAGCAGCTTCCAGCACAACTCCTACAATGAGCAGTTCTTC
TRBJ2-2 TRBV11-1 NA TRBD1 CASSPDRGQAGELFF TGTGCCAGCAGCCCGGACAGGGGGCAAGCCGGGGAGCTGTTTTTT
TRBJ2-5 TRBV9 NA NA CASSVGMTGPGETQYF TGTGCCAGCAGCGTAGGGATGACCGGACCCGGAGAGACCCAGTACTTC
TRBJ1-1 TRBV10-3 NA NA CAIKEGGKEDEAFF TGTGCCATCAAAGAGGGGGGAAAAGAGGATGAAGCTTTCTTT
TRBJ1-2 TRBV27 NA NA CASARRGSFNYGYTF TGTGCCAGTGCAAGACGGGGGTCGTTTAACTATGGCTACACCTTC
TRBJ2-1 TRBV6-5 NA TRBD2 CASSASGDYNEQFF TGTGCCAGCAGCGCAAGCGGGGACTACAATGAGCAGTTCTTC
TRBJ2-2 TRBV4-3 NA TRBD1 CASSHPRTGGSGELFF TGCGCCAGCAGCCATCCCAGGACAGGGGGCTCCGGGGAGCTGTTTTTT
TRBJ2-7 TRBV5-5 NA TRBD2 CASSPVKGTSGNSYEQYF TGTGCCAGCAGCCCAGTTAAGGGGACTAGCGGCAACTCCTACGAGCAGTACTTC
TRBJ2-7 TRBV7-6 NA NA CASSSLTGADGYEQYF TGTGCCAGCAGCTCTTTGACAGGAGCAGACGGCTACGAGCAGTACTTC
TRBJ2-5 TRBV19 NA TRBD1 CASSIQGARETQYF TGTGCCAGTAGTATTCAGGGGGCTCGAGAGACCCAGTACTTC
TRBJ1-1 TRBV28 NA NA CASSFFGQWGLNTEAFF TGTGCCAGCAGTTTCTTCGGACAATGGGGCCTGAACACTGAAGCTTTCTTT
TRBJ2-2 TRBV11-2 NA TRBD1 CASSLGTAVGELFF TGTGCCAGCAGCCTCGGGACAGCTGTCGGGGAGCTGTTTTTT
TRBJ2-1 TRBV4-1 NA TRBD2 CASSQDQGTSGDEQFF TGCGCCAGCAGCCAAGACCAGGGGACTAGCGGTGATGAGCAGTTCTTC
TRBJ2-7 TRBV25-1 NA NA CASSVPSGYEQYF TGTGCCAGCAGTGTTCCCTCGGGCTACGAGCAGTACTTC
TRBJ1-4 TRBV28 NA NA CASSLVDFEGYATNEKLFF TGTGCCAGCAGTTTGGTTGACTTTGAGGGGTACGCAACTAATGAAAAACTGTTTTTT
TRBJ2-2 TRBV2 NA TRBD2 CASSEAGGPFGELFF TGTGCCAGCAGTGAAGCGGGAGGGCCGTTCGGGGAGCTGTTTTTT
TRBJ2-3 TRBV7-3 NA TRBD2 CASSLGAGPDTQYF TGTGCCAGCAGCTTAGGAGCGGGACCAGATACGCAGTATTTT
TRBJ2-2 TRBV7-2 NA TRBD1 CASSRDRVGGELFF TGTGCCAGCAGCCGGGACAGGGTAGGCGGGGAGCTGTTTTTT
TRBJ1-2 TRBV10-3 NA TRBD1 CAISVKQGSYGYTF TGTGCCATCAGTGTCAAACAGGGGAGCTATGGCTACACCTTC
TRBJ1-5 TRBV7-9 NA TRBD1 CASNNGTGALSNQPQHF TGTGCCAGCAATAATGGGACAGGGGCCCTTAGCAATCAGCCCCAGCATTTT
TRBJ2-1 TRBV7-8 NA NA CASSLGPSSYNEQFF TGTGCCAGCAGCCTCGGGCCCAGCTCCTACAATGAGCAGTTCTTC
TRBJ1-1 TRBV7-9 NA NA CASSLPQNTEAFF TGTGCCAGCAGCTTGCCCCAGAACACTGAAGCTTTCTTT
TRBJ2-1 TRBV5-1 NA NA CASSEVRSSYNEQFF TGCGCCAGCAGCGAGGTCAGAAGCTCCTACAATGAGCAGTTCTTC
TRBJ2-7 TRBV10-3 NA TRBD1 CAISESGPGQPYEQYF TGTGCCATCAGTGAATCAGGACCGGGACAGCCCTACGAGCAGTACTTC
TRBJ1-2 TRBV6-6 NA NA CASTSGLAFNYGYTF TGTGCCAGCACTTCAGGCTTGGCGTTTAACTATGGCTACACCTTC
TRBJ2-1 TRBV6-4 medium-sized TRBD2 CASSDSTSGSNEQFF TGTGCCAGCAGTGACTCGACTAGCGGGAGCAATGAGCAGTTCTTC
TRBJ2-7 TRBV14 NA TRBD2 CASSPKESGIEQYF TGTGCCAGCAGCCCAAAGGAAAGCGGGATCGAGCAGTACTTC
TRBJ1-5 TRBV5-8 many TRBD1 CASSLRGRRNQPQHF TGTGCCAGCAGCTTGAGGGGGCGCCGCAATCAGCCCCAGCATTTT
TRBJ2-7 TRBV11-2 NA NA CASSLELGASYEQYF TGTGCCAGCAGCTTAGAATTGGGGGCCTCCTACGAGCAGTACTTC
TRBJ1-2 TRBV28 NA NA CASTRSYGYTF TGTGCCAGCACCAGGTCCTATGGCTACACCTTC
TRBJ1-2 TRBV28 NA NA CASRQYESNYGYTF TGTGCCAGCAGACAGTACGAAAGTAACTATGGCTACACCTTC
TRBJ2-3 TRBV5-1 NA NA CASSLDPGSTDTQYF TGCGCCAGCAGCTTGGATCCAGGGTCCACAGATACGCAGTATTTT
TRBJ1-1 TRBV6-1 few TRBD1 CASSASTGLNTEAFF TGTGCCAGCAGTGCATCGACAGGGTTGAACACTGAAGCTTTCTTT
TRBJ1-3 TRBV5-6 NA NA CASSPSSLYSGNTIYF TGTGCCAGCAGCCCATCGTCCCTGTACTCTGGAAACACCATATATTTT
TRBJ2-7 TRBV9 NA TRBD1 CASGPTGGPYEQYF TGTGCCAGCGGACCTACAGGGGGGCCCTACGAGCAGTACTTC
TRBJ1-5 TRBV28 once NA CASSQQRLLNQPQHF TGTGCCAGCAGCCAACAACGCTTATTAAATCAGCCCCAGCATTTT
TRBJ2-7 TRBV7-9 NA NA CASSFWGEPNEQYF TGTGCCAGCAGCTTTTGGGGGGAGCCCAACGAGCAGTACTTC
TRBJ1-2 TRBV28 NA NA CASRRVSNYGYTF TGTGCCAGCAGGCGGGTCTCCAACTATGGCTACACCTTC